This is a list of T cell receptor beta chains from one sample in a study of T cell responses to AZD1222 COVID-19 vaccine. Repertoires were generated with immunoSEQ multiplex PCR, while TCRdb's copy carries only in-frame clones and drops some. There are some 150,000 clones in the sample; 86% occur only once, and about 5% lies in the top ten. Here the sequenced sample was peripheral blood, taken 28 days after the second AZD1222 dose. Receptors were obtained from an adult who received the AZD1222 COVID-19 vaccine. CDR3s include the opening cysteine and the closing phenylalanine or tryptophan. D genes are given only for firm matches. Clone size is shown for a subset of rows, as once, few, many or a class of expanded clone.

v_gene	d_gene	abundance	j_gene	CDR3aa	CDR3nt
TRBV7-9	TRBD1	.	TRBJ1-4	CASSAQGVQPNEKLFF	TGTGCCAGCAGCGCTCAGGGGGTTCAACCTAATGAAAAACTGTTTTTT
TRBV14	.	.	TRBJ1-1	CASKAARANTEAFF	TGTGCCAGCAAAGCAGCTAGAGCGAACACTGAAGCTTTCTTT
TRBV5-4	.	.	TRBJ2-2	CASSPVDGTNTGELFF	TGTGCCAGCAGCCCGGTGGACGGAACGAACACCGGGGAGCTGTTTTTT
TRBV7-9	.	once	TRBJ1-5	CASSSGGFSPQHF	TGTGCCAGCAGCTCCGGGGGTTTCTCGCCCCAGCATTTT
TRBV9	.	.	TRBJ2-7	CASSVDGRGFYEQYF	TGTGCCAGCAGCGTAGATGGCAGAGGGTTCTACGAGCAGTACTTC
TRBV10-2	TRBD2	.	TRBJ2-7	CATGGSGGIGEQYF	TGCGCCACCGGGGGCAGCGGGGGGATAGGGGAGCAGTACTTC
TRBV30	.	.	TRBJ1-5	CAWSVGGNQPQHF	TGTGCCTGGAGTGTAGGTGGCAATCAGCCCCAGCATTTT
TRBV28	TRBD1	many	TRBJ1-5	CASSLGQGIQPQHF	TGTGCCAGCAGCCTGGGACAGGGGATTCAGCCCCAGCATTTT
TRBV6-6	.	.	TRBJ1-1	CASSLGLAFF	TGTGCCAGCAGTCTAGGACTAGCTTTCTTT
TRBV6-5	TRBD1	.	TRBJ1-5	CASSLGTVGQPQHF	TGTGCCAGCAGCCTAGGGACAGTGGGACAGCCCCAGCATTTT
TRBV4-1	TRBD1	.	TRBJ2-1	CASSLPSGQGYNEQFF	TGCGCCAGCAGCCTACCGTCTGGACAGGGCTACAATGAGCAGTTCTTC
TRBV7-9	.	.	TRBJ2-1	CASSSSHREQFF	TGTGCCAGCAGCTCCAGCCACAGAGAGCAGTTCTTC
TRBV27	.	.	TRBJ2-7	CASSLEGEGSYEQYF	TGTGCCAGCAGCCTGGAGGGGGAGGGCTCCTACGAGCAGTACTTC
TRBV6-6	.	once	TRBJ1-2	CASTLGVNYGYTF	TGTGCCAGCACTCTTGGGGTTAACTATGGCTACACCTTC
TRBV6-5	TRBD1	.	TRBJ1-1	CASSYSYPDRGPEAFF	TGTGCCAGCAGTTACTCTTATCCTGACAGGGGTCCTGAAGCTTTCTTT
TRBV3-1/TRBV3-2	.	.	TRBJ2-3	CASTLTNTDTQYF	TGTGCCAGCACCCTGACTAACACAGATACGCAGTATTTT
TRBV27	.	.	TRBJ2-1	CASSLRGDTSYNEQFF	TGTGCCAGCAGTTTAAGGGGGGACACCTCCTACAATGAGCAGTTCTTC
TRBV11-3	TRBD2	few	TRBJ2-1	CASSSILADYNEQFF	TGTGCCAGCAGCTCGATACTAGCGGACTACAATGAGCAGTTCTTC
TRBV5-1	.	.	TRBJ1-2	CASKLRWSGNYGYTF	TGCGCCAGCAAGCTTAGGTGGTCAGGGAACTATGGCTACACCTTC
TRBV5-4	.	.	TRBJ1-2	CASSLVSGPDYGYTF	TGTGCCAGCAGCTTGGTATCGGGGCCGGACTATGGCTACACCTTC
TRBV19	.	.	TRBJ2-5	CASSATRGETQYF	TGTGCCAGTAGTGCAACGAGGGGTGAGACCCAGTACTTC
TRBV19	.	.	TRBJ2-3	CASSPTGLGSTDTQYF	TGTGCCAGTAGTCCTACAGGGCTTGGGAGCACAGATACGCAGTATTTT